This T cell receptor (beta chain) was found in a study of glioma-infiltrating T cells. Study results and limitations: Tissue-blood divergence was below expectation in non-neoplastic patients, above in gliomas. Very few CDR3 sequences were shared between tissue and blood.

Details on this clonotype: What it binds is not known.

CDR3 size: 15 residues. Per germline, CDR1 SGHVS and CDR2 FQNEAQ. Deletions cut 1 base from V and 5 bases from J, with 13 bases between. Amplification of TCR alpha and beta CDR3 regions from RNA used iRepertoire nested multiplex PCR. A single record per CDR3 protein comes from TCRdb applying MiXCR to the multiplex PCR reads. The table includes about 130,000 distinct CDR3 sequences, under 30% detected once. This sequence was found in a human donor with low-grade glioma or glioblastoma, undergoing nonglioma brain surgery, or in good health (not recorded which). The J gene is TRBJ2-3, the V gene TRBV7-8; D is tentatively TRBD1 or TRBD2 (6 bases each). Sequencing used glioma tissue, nonneoplastic brain tissue, or PBMCs (not recorded which). The CDR3, as DNA: TGTGCCAGCAGCTTAGTGGGGGGCGGAAAAGATACGCAGTATTTT. Translated: CASSLVGGGKDTQYF. The entire variable domain, with the rest obtained from reference TRBV7-8 and TRBJ2-3, is as follows: GAGVSQSPRYKVAKRGQDVALRCDPISGHVSLFWYQQALGQGPEFLTYFQNEAQLDKSGLPSDRFFAERPEGSVSTLKIQRTQQEDSAVYLCASSLVGGGKDTQYFGPGTRLTVL.